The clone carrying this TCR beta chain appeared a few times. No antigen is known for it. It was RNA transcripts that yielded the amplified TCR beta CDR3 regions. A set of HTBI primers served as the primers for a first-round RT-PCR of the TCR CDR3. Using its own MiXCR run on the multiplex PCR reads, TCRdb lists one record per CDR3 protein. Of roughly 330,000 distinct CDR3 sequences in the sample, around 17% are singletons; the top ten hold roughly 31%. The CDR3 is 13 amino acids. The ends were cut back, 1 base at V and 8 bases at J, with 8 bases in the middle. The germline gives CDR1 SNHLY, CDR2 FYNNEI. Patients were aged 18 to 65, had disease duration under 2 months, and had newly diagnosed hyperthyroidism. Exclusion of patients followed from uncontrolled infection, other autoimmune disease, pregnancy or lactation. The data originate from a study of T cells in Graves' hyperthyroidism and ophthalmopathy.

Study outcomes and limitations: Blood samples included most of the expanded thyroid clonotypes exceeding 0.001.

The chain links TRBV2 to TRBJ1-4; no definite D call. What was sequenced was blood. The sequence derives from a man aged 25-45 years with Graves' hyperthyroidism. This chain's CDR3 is CASSEGSPEKLFF. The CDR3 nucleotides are TGTGCCAGCAGTGAAGGGTCCCCGGAAAAACTGTTTTTT.